The clone carrying this T cell receptor (beta chain) occurred a few times. TCRdb's table, derived via immunoSEQ multiplex PCR, lists solely in-frame clones and lacks some. The table includes 200,000 to 250,000 clones, around 94% detected once. The data belong to a study of T cell responses to AZD1222 COVID-19 vaccine. The receptor was derived from an adult who received the MenACWY meningococcal vaccine as a control. The sequenced sample was peripheral blood, obtained 28 days after the second dose of the MenACWY control vaccine.

CDR3 nucleotides: TGTGCCAGCAGCCAAGACGGCAGGGGGCCTAGGAACACTGAAGCTTTCTTT. It is translated as CASSQDGRGPRNTEAFF. J is TRBJ1-1 and V is TRBV4-2; 8 bases map to TRBD1. The junction had 7 bases not matched to a gene; V was cut back by 0 bases and J by 1 base. The CDR3 has 17 residues. Germline V gene sequence: CDR1 LGHNA, CDR2 YNFKEQ.